The source of this T cell receptor (beta chain) is a study of blood T cell repertoires in COVID-19. About the research overall: Some COVID-19 samples were acute and others convalescent; all came from the United States, Italy and Spain.

In the source study's methods: Scientists estimated how many nucleated cells there were by amplifying reference gene primers. TCRdb keeps only in-frame clones here, not all; method: immunoSEQ multiplex PCR. V, J and clone size were drawn from that table, and D and trimming were deduced from the DNA. In the table there are 200,000 to 250,000 clones, over 80% of which are singletons. This CDR3 has 16 residues. The ends lost 0 bases at V and 5 bases at J; junction bases unmatched: 6. Germline values: CDR1 SGHRS, CDR2 YFSETQ. The receptor was isolated from a human donor in a cohort sampled during active COVID-19. This chain connects TRBV5-1 to TRBJ2-1; 9 bases align to TRBD2. The specimen sequenced was peripheral blood. DNA for the CDR3: TGCGCCAGCAGCTTGGAACGACTAGCGGATGACAATGAGCAGTTCTTC. This codes for CASSLERLADDNEQFF.